The rows below give T cell receptor beta chains drawn from one sample of a study of identical twins. TCRdb itself ran the 5' RACE reads through MiXCR, one entry per CDR3 protein. The sample carries about 730,000 distinct CDR3 sequences, 21% recorded once. The data were also submitted as part of a second study, on T cells expressing NK-cell markers.

Source material: PBMCs. Every receptor here comes from a woman between 18 and 29 years old in good health. Each CDR3 is given with its conserved first and last residue.

v_call cdr3_aa
TRBV20-1 CSAKENTGELFF
TRBV11-2 CASSSAWEGGYTF
TRBV20-1 CSARDHGGNYEQYF
TRBV11-2 CASSLELSQYF
TRBV7-9 CASSSTAYARNEQFF
TRBV29-1 CSVDRETYNEQFF
TRBV7-2 CASIGAARISEAFF
TRBV9 CASSAIGYSTDTQYF
TRBV5-1 CASSVYSSSTDTQYF
TRBV4-1 CASSQDSLRTVNTEAFF
TRBV11-2 CASSLSQNTQYF
TRBV7-2 CASSSLTWGHYEQYF
TRBV6-2/TRBV6-3 CASSPEREQFF
TRBV15 CATSRVRGGSPLHF
TRBV12-3/TRBV12-4 CASSSEGAPYF
TRBV6-1 CASSQTAGQSYEQYF